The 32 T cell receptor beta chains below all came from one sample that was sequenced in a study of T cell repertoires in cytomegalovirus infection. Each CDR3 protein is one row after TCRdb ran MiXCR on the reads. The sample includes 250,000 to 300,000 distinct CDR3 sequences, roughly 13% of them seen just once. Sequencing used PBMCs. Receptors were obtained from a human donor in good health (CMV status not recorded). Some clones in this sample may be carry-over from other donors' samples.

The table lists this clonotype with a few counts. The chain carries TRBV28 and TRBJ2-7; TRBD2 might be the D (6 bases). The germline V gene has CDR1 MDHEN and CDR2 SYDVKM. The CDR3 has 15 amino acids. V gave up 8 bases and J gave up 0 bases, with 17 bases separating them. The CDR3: CASGGADTSSYEQYF. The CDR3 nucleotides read TGTGCCAGCGGCGGGGCGGACACGAGCTCCTACGAGCAGTACTTC.

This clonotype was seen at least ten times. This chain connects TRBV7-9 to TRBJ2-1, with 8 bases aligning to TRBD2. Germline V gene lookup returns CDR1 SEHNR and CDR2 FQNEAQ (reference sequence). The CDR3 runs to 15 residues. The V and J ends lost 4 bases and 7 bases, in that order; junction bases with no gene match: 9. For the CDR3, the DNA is TGTGCCAGCAGCTCGAAGCGGGAGAGGGGTAATGAGCAGTTCTTC. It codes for CASSSKRERGNEQFF.

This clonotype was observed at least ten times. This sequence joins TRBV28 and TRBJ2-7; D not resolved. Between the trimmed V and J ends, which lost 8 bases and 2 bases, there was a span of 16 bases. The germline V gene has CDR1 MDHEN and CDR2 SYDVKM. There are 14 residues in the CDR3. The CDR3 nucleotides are TGTGCCAGCTGTGATTCCGGGCCTCCCTACGAGCAGTACTTC. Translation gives CASCDSGPPYEQYF.

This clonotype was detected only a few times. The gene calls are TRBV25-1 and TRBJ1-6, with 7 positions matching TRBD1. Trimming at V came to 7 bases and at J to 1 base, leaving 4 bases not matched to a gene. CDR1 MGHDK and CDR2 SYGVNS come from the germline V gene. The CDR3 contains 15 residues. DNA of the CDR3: TGTGCCAGCACCACAGGGGAATCCTATAATTCACCCCTCCACTTT. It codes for CASTTGESYNSPLHF.

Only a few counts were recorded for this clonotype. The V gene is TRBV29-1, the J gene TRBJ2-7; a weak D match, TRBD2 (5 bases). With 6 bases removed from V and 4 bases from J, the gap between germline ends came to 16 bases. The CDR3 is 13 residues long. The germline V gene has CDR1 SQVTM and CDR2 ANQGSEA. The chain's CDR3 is CSVLGSEGYEQYF. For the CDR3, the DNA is TGCAGCGTCCTGGGCAGCGAGGGTTACGAGCAGTACTTC.

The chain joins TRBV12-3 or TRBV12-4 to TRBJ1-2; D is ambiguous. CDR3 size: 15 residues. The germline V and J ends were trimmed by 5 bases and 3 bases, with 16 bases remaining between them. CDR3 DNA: TGTGCCAGCAGTCCGGATGATGCTGGGGACTATGGCTACACCTTC. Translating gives CASSPDDAGDYGYTF.

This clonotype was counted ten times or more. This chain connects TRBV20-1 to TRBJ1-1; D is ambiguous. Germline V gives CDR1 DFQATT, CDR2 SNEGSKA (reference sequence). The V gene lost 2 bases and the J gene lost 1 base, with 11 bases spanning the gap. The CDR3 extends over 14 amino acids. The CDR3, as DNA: TGCAGTGCTAGACCTCTCGCCGGGAACACTGAAGCTTTCTTT. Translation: CSARPLAGNTEAFF.

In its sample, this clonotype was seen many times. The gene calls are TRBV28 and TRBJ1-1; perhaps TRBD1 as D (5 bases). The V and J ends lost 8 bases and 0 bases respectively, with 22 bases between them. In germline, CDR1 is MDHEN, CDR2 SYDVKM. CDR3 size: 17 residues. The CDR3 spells CASFSPGLGKMNTEAFF. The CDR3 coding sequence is TGTGCCAGCTTCTCCCCGGGACTTGGGAAAATGAACACTGAAGCTTTCTTT.

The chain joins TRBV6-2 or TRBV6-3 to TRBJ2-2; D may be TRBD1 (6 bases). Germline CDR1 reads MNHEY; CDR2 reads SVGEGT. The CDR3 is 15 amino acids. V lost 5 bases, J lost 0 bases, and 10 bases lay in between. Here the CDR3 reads CASSIGGTNTGELFF. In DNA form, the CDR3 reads TGTGCCAGCAGTATAGGGGGAACGAACACCGGGGAGCTGTTTTTT.

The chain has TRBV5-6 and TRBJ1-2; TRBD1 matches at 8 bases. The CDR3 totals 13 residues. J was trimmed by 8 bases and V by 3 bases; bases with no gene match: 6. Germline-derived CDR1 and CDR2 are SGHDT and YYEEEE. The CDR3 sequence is CASSSQGARGYTF. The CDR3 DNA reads TGTGCCAGCAGCTCTCAGGGGGCGAGGGGCTACACCTTC.

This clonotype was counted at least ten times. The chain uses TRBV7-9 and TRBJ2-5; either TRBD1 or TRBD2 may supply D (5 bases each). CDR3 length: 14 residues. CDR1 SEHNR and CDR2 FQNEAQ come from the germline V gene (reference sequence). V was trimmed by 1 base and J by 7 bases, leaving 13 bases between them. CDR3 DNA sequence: TGTGCCAGCAGCTTAGAGATCAGGGACGCGACCCAGTACTTC. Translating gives CASSLEIRDATQYF.

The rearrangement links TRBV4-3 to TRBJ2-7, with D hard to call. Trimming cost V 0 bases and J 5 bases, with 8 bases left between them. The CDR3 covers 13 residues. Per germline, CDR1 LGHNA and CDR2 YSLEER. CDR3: CASSQDYTDEQYF. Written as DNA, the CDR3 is TGCGCCAGCAGCCAAGACTACACAGACGAGCAGTACTTC.

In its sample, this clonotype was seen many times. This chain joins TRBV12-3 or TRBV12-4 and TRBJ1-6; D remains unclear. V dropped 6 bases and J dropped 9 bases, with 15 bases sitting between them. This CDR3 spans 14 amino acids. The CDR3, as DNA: TGTGCCAGCAGAGGCCAGACGGTGGTTTCACCCCTCCACTTT. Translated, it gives CASRGQTVVSPLHF.

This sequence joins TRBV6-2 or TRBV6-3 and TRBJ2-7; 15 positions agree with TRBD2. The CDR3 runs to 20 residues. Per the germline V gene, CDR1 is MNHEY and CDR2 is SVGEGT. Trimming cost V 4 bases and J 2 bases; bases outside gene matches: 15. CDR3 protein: CASSFSGLAGGPADAYEQYF. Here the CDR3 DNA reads TGTGCCAGCAGTTTCAGCGGACTAGCGGGAGGGCCTGCTGACGCCTACGAGCAGTACTTC.

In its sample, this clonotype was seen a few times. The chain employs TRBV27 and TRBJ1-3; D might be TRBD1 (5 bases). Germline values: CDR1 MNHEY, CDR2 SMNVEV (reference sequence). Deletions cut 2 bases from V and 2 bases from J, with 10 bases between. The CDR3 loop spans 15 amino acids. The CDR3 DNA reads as TGTGCCAGCAGTTTACAAGGGGCTACTGGAAACACCATATATTTT. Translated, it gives CASSLQGATGNTIYF.

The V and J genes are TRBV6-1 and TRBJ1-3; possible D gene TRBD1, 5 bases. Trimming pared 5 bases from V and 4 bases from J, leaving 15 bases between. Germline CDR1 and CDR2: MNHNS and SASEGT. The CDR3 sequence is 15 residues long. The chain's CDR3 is CASSSAGGGGNTIYF. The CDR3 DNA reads TGTGCCAGCAGTTCCGCGGGGGGTGGAGGAAACACCATATATTTT.

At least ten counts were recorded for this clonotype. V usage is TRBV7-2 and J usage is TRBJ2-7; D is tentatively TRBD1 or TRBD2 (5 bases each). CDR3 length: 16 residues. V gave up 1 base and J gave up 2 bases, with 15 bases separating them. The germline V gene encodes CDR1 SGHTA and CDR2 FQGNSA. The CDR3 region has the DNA TGTGCCAGCAGCTTAGATGGGACCAGCATTCCCTACGAGCAGTACTTC. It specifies CASSLDGTSIPYEQYF. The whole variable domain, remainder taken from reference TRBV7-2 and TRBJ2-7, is GAGVSQSPSNKVTEKGKDVELRCDPISGHTALYWYRQSLGQGLEFLIYFQGNSAPDKSGLPSDRFSAERTGGSVSTLTIQRTQQEDSAVYLCASSLDGTSIPYEQYFGPGTRLTVT.

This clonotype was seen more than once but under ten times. In DNA, the CDR3 is TGTGCCAGCAGTCCCCGGATCGGGGCCGATGAGCAGTTCTTC. As protein: CASSPRIGADEQFF. The chain joins TRBV12-3 or TRBV12-4 to TRBJ2-1; D may be TRBD1 or TRBD2 (5 bases each). Trimming removed 5 bases from V and 8 bases from J, with 16 bases in between. This CDR3 is 14 amino acids long.

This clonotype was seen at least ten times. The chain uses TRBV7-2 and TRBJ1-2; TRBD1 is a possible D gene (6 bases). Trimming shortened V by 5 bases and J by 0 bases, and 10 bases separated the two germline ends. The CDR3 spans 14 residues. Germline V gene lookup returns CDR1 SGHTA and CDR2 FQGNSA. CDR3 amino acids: CASSTKGANYGYTF. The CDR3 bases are TGTGCCAGCAGCACTAAGGGGGCTAACTATGGCTACACCTTC.

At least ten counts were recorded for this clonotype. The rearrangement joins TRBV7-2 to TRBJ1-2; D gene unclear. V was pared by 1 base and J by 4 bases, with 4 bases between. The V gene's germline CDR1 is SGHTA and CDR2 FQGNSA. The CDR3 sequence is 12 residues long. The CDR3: CASSLDSYGYTF. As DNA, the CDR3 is TGTGCCAGCAGCTTAGACAGCTATGGCTACACCTTC.

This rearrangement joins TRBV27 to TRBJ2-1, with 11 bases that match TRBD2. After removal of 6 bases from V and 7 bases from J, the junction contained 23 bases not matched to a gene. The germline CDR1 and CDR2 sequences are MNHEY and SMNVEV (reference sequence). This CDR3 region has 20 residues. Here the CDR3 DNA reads TGTGCCAGCAGGGGCTCGTTTTCACTAGCGGGAGCATCGGGGCAAAATGAGCAGTTCTTC. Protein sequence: CASRGSFSLAGASGQNEQFF.

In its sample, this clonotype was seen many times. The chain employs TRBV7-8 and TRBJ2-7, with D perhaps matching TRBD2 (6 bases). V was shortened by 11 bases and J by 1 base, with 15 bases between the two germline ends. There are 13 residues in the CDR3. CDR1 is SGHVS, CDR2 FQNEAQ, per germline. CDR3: CAAWDGLSYEQYF. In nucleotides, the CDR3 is TGTGCCGCATGGGACGGACTATCCTACGAGCAGTACTTC. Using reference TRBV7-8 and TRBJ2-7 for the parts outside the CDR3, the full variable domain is GAGVSQSPRYKVAKRGQDVALRCDPISGHVSLFWYQQALGQGPEFLTYFQNEAQLDKSGLPSDRFFAERPEGSVSTLKIQRTQQEDSAVYLCAAWDGLSYEQYFGPGTRLTVT.

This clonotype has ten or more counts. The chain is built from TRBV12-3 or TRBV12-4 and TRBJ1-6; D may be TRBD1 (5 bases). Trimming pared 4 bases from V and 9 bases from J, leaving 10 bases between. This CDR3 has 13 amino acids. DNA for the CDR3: TGTGCCAGCAGTTCTCAGGGAGGTTCACCCCTCCACTTT. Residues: CASSSQGGSPLHF.

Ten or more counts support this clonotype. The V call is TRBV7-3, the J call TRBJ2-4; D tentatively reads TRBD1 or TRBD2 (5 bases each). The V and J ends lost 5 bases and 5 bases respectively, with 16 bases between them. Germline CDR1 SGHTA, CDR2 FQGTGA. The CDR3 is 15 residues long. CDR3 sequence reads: CASSESGTGQNIQYF. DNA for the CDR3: TGTGCCAGCAGCGAGTCCGGGACGGGACAAAACATTCAGTACTTC.

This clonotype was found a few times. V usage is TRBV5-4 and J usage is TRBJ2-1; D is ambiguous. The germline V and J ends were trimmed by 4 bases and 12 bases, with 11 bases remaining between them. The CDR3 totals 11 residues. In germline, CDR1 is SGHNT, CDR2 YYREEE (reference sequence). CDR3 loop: CASSQDGPQFF. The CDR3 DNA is TGTGCCAGCAGCCAGGATGGACCGCAGTTCTTC.

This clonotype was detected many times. The CDR3 is CASSLAAGGELFF. The DNA of the CDR3 is TGTGCCAGCAGCTTAGCGGCAGGAGGGGAGCTGTTTTTT. The V call is TRBV7-8, the J call TRBJ2-2; the D is unclear. The CDR3 is made up of 13 amino acids. In germline, CDR1 is SGHVS, CDR2 FQNEAQ. The V end lost 0 bases, the J end lost 8 bases, and 7 bases lay between the germline ends.

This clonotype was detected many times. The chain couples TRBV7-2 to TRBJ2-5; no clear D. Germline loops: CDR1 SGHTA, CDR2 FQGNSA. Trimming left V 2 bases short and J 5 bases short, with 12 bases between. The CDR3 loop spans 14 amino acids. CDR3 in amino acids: CASSLTIPGETQYF. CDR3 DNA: TGTGCCAGCAGCTTAACCATTCCCGGGGAGACCCAGTACTTC.

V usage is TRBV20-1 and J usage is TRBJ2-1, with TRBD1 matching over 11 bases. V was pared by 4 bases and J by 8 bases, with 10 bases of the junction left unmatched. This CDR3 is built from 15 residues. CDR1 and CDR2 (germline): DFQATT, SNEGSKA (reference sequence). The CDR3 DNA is TGCAGTGCTACCCTAGCCGGGACAGGGGGGGATGAGCAGTTCTTC. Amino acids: CSATLAGTGGDEQFF.

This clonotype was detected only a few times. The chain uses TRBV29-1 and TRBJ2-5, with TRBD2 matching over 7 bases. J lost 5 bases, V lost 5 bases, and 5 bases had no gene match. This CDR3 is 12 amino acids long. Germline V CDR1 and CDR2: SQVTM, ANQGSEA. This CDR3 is CSVPWGGETQYF. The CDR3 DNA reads TGCAGCGTTCCCTGGGGAGGGGAGACCCAGTACTTC.

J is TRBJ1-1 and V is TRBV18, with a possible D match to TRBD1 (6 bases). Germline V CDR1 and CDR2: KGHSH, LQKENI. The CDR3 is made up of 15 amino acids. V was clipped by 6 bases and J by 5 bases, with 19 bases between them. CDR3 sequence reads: CASSIPGGQRTEAFF. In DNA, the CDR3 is TGTGCCAGCTCTATACCCGGGGGGCAGAGGACTGAAGCTTTCTTT.

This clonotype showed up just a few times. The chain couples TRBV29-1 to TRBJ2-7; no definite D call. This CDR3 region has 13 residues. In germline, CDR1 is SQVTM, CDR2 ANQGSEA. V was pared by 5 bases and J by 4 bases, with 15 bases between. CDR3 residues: CSVRSALTYEQYF. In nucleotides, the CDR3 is TGCAGCGTTCGAAGTGCCCTAACGTACGAGCAGTACTTC.

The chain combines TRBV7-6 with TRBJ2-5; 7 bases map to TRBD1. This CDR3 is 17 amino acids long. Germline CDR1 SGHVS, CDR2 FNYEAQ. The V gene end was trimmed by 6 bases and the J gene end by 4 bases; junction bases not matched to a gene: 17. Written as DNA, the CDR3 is TGTGCCAGCAGTCCAGTCCCGGGCAGGGGGAGTGGAGAGACCCAGTACTTC. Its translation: CASSPVPGRGSGETQYF.